The 20 T cell receptor beta chains listed next were all sequenced from one sample in a study of blood T cell repertoires in COVID-19. TCRdb's table, derived via immunoSEQ multiplex PCR, lists solely in-frame clones and lacks some. The sample lists about 350,000 clones; about 93% were seen once. The sequencing sample was made of peripheral blood. These TCRs come from a woman between 18 and 30 years old who had recovered from COVID-19.

This chain joins TRBV2 and TRBJ1-2; D remains ambiguous. V was shortened by 0 bases and J by 8 bases, with 13 bases between the two germline ends. CDR3 size: 14 residues. Germline CDR1 reads SNHLY; CDR2 reads FYNNEI. CDR3 loop: CASSEAPGRAGYTF. The CDR3, as DNA: TGTGCCAGCAGTGAAGCACCCGGGAGGGCGGGCTACACCTTC.

The V gene is TRBV30, the J gene TRBJ2-3; D ambiguous. The CDR3 is 15 residues long. Germline assignment: CDR1 GTSNPN and CDR2 SVGIG (reference sequence). Between the trimmed V and J ends, which lost 0 bases and 0 bases, there was a span of 10 bases. The CDR3 DNA follows: TGTGCCTGGAGTGTACCCGGGTCTAGCACAGATACGCAGTATTTT. Its translation is CAWSVPGSSTDTQYF.

This clone appeared a single time. J is TRBJ1-3 and V is TRBV7-2; 7 bases are a match to TRBD1. The germline gives CDR1 SGHTA, CDR2 FQGNSA. The CDR3 extends over 13 amino acids. V shed 6 bases, J shed 4 bases, and the junction held 3 bases outside the gene matches. CDR3 coding DNA: TGTGCCAGCAGGTTGACAGGGGGAAACACCATATATTTT. Translating gives CASRLTGGNTIYF.

This chain connects TRBV3-1 (or the pseudogene TRBV3-2) to TRBJ1-4, with D unclear. Germline V gives CDR1 LGHDT, CDR2 YNNKEL (reference sequence). Trimming left V 4 bases short and J 5 bases short, with 11 bases between. CDR3 length: 14 residues. This CDR3 reads CASSPPEKNEKLFF. In DNA form, the CDR3 reads TGTGCCAGCAGCCCGCCCGAGAAGAATGAAAAACTGTTTTTT.

This rearrangement joins TRBV18 to TRBJ2-2; TRBD1 agrees at 9 bases. Germline V gene sequence: CDR1 KGHSH, CDR2 LQKENI. There are 15 residues in the CDR3. The junction had 4 bases not matched to a gene; V was cut back by 3 bases and J by 5 bases. The CDR3 loop reads CASSPRTGVTGELFF. In nucleotides, the CDR3 is TGTGCCAGCTCACCTAGGACAGGGGTGACCGGGGAGCTGTTTTTT.

V usage is TRBV7-2 and J usage is TRBJ1-1, with TRBD1 matching over 9 bases. The CDR3 runs 16 residues. Per the germline V gene, CDR1 is SGHTA and CDR2 is FQGNSA. V dropped 3 bases and J dropped 0; count of bases not matched to a gene: 5. This CDR3 is CASSFGTGGLNTEAFF. Here the CDR3 DNA reads TGTGCCAGCAGCTTTGGAACAGGGGGCTTGAACACTGAAGCTTTCTTT.

In nucleotides, the CDR3 is TGCGCCAGCAGCCAACGACGGAGCTCGAGGACCGGGGAGCTGTTTTTT. It yields the protein CASSQRRSSRTGELFF. The V call is TRBV4-3, the J call TRBJ2-2, with no clear D. The CDR3 sequence is 16 residues long. Germline V gene sequence: CDR1 LGHNA, CDR2 YSLEER. V lost 2 bases and J 5 bases, leaving 15 bases between the germline ends.

The genes are TRBV10-3 and TRBJ2-1; D may be TRBD2 (5 bases). CDR3 length: 15 residues. V lost 3 bases to trimming and J lost 3 bases, with 12 bases between them. The germline V gene has CDR1 ENHRY and CDR2 SYGVKD. CDR3: CAISDSAGRYNEQFF. The CDR3 DNA is TGTGCCATCAGTGACTCGGCGGGCCGCTACAATGAGCAGTTCTTC.

J is TRBJ2-1 and V is TRBV6-2 or TRBV6-3, with a possible D match to TRBD1 (6 bases). Trimming took 6 bases from V and 1 from J, leaving 7 bases between them. Germline V gene sequence: CDR1 MNHEY, CDR2 SVGEGT. This CDR3 has 13 amino acids. The CDR3 sequence: CASSRGSYNEQFF. The CDR3 DNA reads as TGTGCCAGCAGCAGGGGATCCTACAATGAGCAGTTCTTC.

The rearrangement joins TRBV6-5 to TRBJ2-3, with 10 bases lining up with TRBD2. The CDR3 runs to 14 residues. After removal of 6 bases from V and 2 bases from J, the junction contained 2 bases not matched to a gene. Germline lookup yields CDR1 MNHEY and CDR2 SVGAGI. The CDR3 reads CASSLAGDTDTQYF. The CDR3 DNA reads TGTGCCAGCAGCCTAGCGGGAGACACAGATACGCAGTATTTT.

This clone was counted a few times. The J gene is TRBJ2-1, the V gene TRBV30; a weak D match, TRBD2 (6 bases). Trimming left V 0 bases short and J 3 bases short, with 12 bases between. The CDR3 contains 15 residues. The V gene's germline CDR1 is GTSNPN and CDR2 SVGIG (reference sequence). The CDR3 sequence: CAWSVPGLDYNEQFF. As DNA, the CDR3 is TGTGCCTGGAGTGTACCGGGACTGGACTACAATGAGCAGTTCTTC.

The chain combines TRBV20-1 with TRBJ2-1; D ambiguous. The V gene's germline CDR1 is DFQATT and CDR2 SNEGSKA (reference sequence). The CDR3 sequence is 11 residues long. The V and J ends lost 5 bases and 8 bases respectively, with 10 bases between them. The DNA for the CDR3 is TGCAGTGCTCCCCTCCAGGATGAGCAGTTCTTC. Its translation is CSAPLQDEQFF.

The chain recombines TRBV5-1 with TRBJ1-5, with 9 bases lining up with TRBD1. This CDR3 has 16 amino acids. The V and J ends lost 4 bases and 2 bases, in that order; junction bases with no gene match: 7. Germline CDR1 SGHRS, CDR2 YFSETQ. CDR3 region: CASSIGQGSGNQPQHF. DNA for the CDR3: TGCGCCAGCAGCATAGGACAGGGGTCTGGCAATCAGCCCCAGCATTTT.

This chain connects TRBV4-3 to TRBJ1-4, with a possible D match to TRBD1 (6 bases). This CDR3 contains 18 residues. Trimming cost V 1 base and J 3 bases, with 18 bases left between them. The V gene's germline CDR1 is LGHNA and CDR2 YSLEER. CDR3 coding DNA: TGCGCCAGCAGCCAAGTTGAGCGGGGGCTCAGGGCTAATGAAAAACTGTTTTTT. This gives the protein CASSQVERGLRANEKLFF.

V is TRBV4-3 and J is TRBJ1-4, with 9 nucleotides matching TRBD1. Trimming cost V 0 bases and J 4 bases; bases outside gene matches: 3. Per the germline V gene, CDR1 is LGHNA and CDR2 is YSLEER. CDR3 length equals 16 residues. The CDR3 is CASSQEGGQGNEKLFF. CDR3 DNA: TGCGCCAGCAGCCAAGAGGGGGGACAGGGTAATGAAAAACTGTTTTTT.

The chain employs TRBV3-1 (or the pseudogene TRBV3-2) and TRBJ1-2, with D possibly TRBD1 on 5 matching bases. Trimming removed 1 base from V and 7 bases from J, with 13 bases in between. This CDR3 has 14 amino acids. Germline CDR1 is LGHDT and CDR2 is YNNKEL (reference sequence). The CDR3 region is CASSQGTGYAGYTF. The CDR3 DNA follows: TGTGCCAGCAGCCAAGGCACAGGATATGCTGGCTACACCTTC.

Here the CDR3 DNA reads TGCGCCAGCAGCCCCCAGGGGGAGGTGATGGGCAATGAGCAGTTCTTC. It is translated as CASSPQGEVMGNEQFF. The chain couples TRBV4-3 to TRBJ2-1; a possible D gene is TRBD1 (7 bases). The CDR3 is 16 amino acids. Germline V gene lookup returns CDR1 LGHNA and CDR2 YSLEER. The V gene lost 4 bases and the J gene lost 6 bases, with 19 bases spanning the gap.

The chain recombines TRBV7-2 with TRBJ2-5; TRBD2 agrees at 9 bases. Germline assignment: CDR1 SGHTA and CDR2 FQGNSA. V trimming: 1 base; J trimming: 5 bases; junction bases outside the gene matches: 8. CDR3 length: 16 residues. In nucleotides, the CDR3 is TGTGCCAGCAGCTTAGAAGCGGGACTAGCTTTGGAGACCCAGTACTTC. This translates into CASSLEAGLALETQYF.

This rearrangement joins TRBV6-6 to TRBJ1-1; D unclear. CDR3 length: 12 amino acids. Germline-derived CDR1 and CDR2 are MNHNY and SVGAGI (reference sequence). The V gene lost 4 bases and the J gene lost 3 bases, with 6 bases spanning the gap. The CDR3, as DNA: TGTGCCAGCAGTTTCTTAGACACTGAAGCTTTCTTT. Protein: CASSFLDTEAFF.

The rearrangement links TRBV12-3 or TRBV12-4 to TRBJ1-1; tentative D call: TRBD1 (6 bases). The CDR3 is 13 amino acids. Trimming took 11 bases from V and 1 from J, leaving 14 bases between them. For the CDR3, the DNA is TGTGCCGGAAGATGGGGGCCGAACACTGAAGCTTTCTTT. Its protein product is CAGRWGPNTEAFF.